A single sample gave rise to the 5 T cell receptor beta chains below, sequenced in a study of response to subunit inactivated influenza vaccine (dated by TCRdb to about 2018). The library was prepared using RT-PCR. Sequencing was performed on an Illumina HiSeq 2500. The public reads were reprocessed in TCRdb via fastp at Q25 and MiXCR, keeping in-frame beta chains. Entries are consolidated by CDR3 protein sequence, retaining the most common genes and DNA. This sample has around 750,000 distinct CDR3 sequences in its table, and 21% of those were observed once. The ten largest clones take up about a tenth of the sample. Sequenced here: PBMCs from blood, sampled about 5 days after vaccination. The receptors shown here come from a man over 45 who received an inactivated influenza vaccine. Donor details come from another sample of the same person, matched by shared clones.

This clonotype was recorded many times. The rearrangement uses TRBV12-3 or TRBV12-4 and TRBJ1-2, with 11 bases aligning to TRBD1. This CDR3 spans 17 amino acids. V trimming: 5 bases; J trimming: 8 bases; junction bases outside the gene matches: 16. CDR3 sequence reads: CASSPTHGQGAAEGYTF. DNA for the CDR3: TGTGCCAGCAGTCCTACCCATGGACAGGGGGCGGCGGAGGGCTACACCTTC.

This clonotype was found a few times. The chain has TRBV4-1 and TRBJ2-3; no definite D call. Per germline, CDR1 MGHRA and CDR2 YSYEKL. V dropped 4 bases and J dropped 1 base, with 15 bases sitting between them. The length of the CDR3 is 16 residues. The CDR3 spells CASSRQNRVGTDTQYF. The CDR3 DNA reads TGCGCCAGCAGCCGCCAAAACCGGGTCGGCACAGATACGCAGTATTTT.

This clonotype was observed a handful of times. The CDR3: CSVRGLGNNQPQHF. The DNA of the CDR3 is TGCAGCGTTAGGGGCCTAGGGAATAACCAGCCCCAGCATTTT. The chain has TRBV29-1 and TRBJ1-5, with a possible D match to TRBD1 (5 bases). V was cut by 5 bases and J by 7 bases, with 18 bases left in between. This CDR3 spans 14 amino acids. The germline CDR1 and CDR2 sequences are SQVTM and ANQGSEA.

The chain carries TRBV27 and TRBJ2-4; D might be TRBD1 or TRBD2, each matching 5 bases. There are 14 residues in the CDR3. The germline CDR1 and CDR2 sequences are MNHEY and SMNVEV (reference sequence). The V end was cut by 5 bases, the J end by 5 bases, with 13 bases between. The DNA for the CDR3 is TGTGCCAGCAGTCAGACGGGACGGGAAAACATTCAGTACTTC. This translates into CASSQTGRENIQYF.

This chain's CDR3 is CASSETSSGRGEQYF. The CDR3, as DNA: TGCGCCAGCAGTGAAACCTCTAGCGGGAGAGGCGAGCAGTACTTC. The chain joins TRBV10-2 to TRBJ2-7, with TRBD2 matching 10 bases. This CDR3 spans 15 amino acids. The ends lost 3 bases at V and 6 bases at J; junction bases unmatched: 8. The germline CDR1 and CDR2 sequences are WSHSY and SAAADI.